This T cell receptor (beta chain) was observed in a study of T cell responses to AZD1222 COVID-19 vaccine. Study-level background: Second doses were pooled across both intervals (about 4 or about 12 weeks).

The data were produced by immunoSEQ multiplex PCR, yet TCRdb's version contains in-frame clones alone and is incomplete. The table includes about 100,000 clones, around nine tenths detected once. A word on this clone: The antigen is not known.

Findings and limits, study-wide: Spike-specific TCR breadth rose after two AZD1222 doses, and depth rose as well. In the spike-specific TCR repertoire, nearly half reportedly target unmutated variant regions. A mostly white British donor set with more females was recruited, and clonal diversity was possibly underestimated.

Looked up from germline, CDR1 is SQVTM and CDR2 is ANQGSEA. This CDR3 comprises 13 residues. Between the trimmed V and J ends, which lost 6 bases and 9 bases, there was a span of 18 bases. The TCR was taken from an adult in good health. The source material was peripheral blood, sampled on day 0 of AZD1222 vaccination. The chain carries TRBV29-1 and TRBJ2-1, with D maybe TRBD2 (6 bases). For the CDR3, the DNA is TGCAGCGTGGGGGGAGGAAGGATTGGTGAGCAGTTCTTC. Residues: CSVGGGRIGEQFF.